This T cell receptor beta chain was documented in a study of shared clonotypes between healthy human individuals. This CDR3 has 15 residues. Germline values: CDR1 MGHRA, CDR2 YSYEKL. Trimming took 1 base from V and 4 from J; bases not matched to a gene: 4. It was about 180 ng DNA, 33,000 or so T cell genomes, that sorted-subset replicate PCRs used. Data came from immunoSEQ multiplex PCR; TCRdb stores just in-frame clones and leaves some out. The sample has over 2 million clones; over 85% are singletons. This sequence originates from a man aged 18 to 35 in good health. The chain combines TRBV4-1 with TRBJ1-2; 9 bases agree with TRBD1. Sequences were obtained from naive CD4+ T cells sorted from blood. Indicated subset: CD45RA+ positively selected. The CDR3 reads CASSQGPDRGYGYTF. The CDR3 nucleotides read TGCGCCAGCAGCCAAGGACCGGACAGGGGCTATGGCTACACCTTC.